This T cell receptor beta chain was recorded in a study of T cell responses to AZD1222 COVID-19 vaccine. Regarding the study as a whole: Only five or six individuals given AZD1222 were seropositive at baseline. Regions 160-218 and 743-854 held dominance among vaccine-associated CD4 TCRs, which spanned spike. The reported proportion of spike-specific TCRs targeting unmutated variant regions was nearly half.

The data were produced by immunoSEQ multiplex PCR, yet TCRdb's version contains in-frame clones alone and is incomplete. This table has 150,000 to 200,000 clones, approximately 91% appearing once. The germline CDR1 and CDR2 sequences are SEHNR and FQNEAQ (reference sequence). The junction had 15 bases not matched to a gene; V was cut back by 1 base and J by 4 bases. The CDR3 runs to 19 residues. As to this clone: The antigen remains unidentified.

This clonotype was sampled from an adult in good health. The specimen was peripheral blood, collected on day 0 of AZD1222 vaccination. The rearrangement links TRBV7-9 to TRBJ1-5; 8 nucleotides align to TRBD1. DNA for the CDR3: TGTGCCAGCAGCTTAGAGGCGGGACAGGCCTCGAAAGGGAATCAGCCCCAGCATTTT. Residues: CASSLEAGQASKGNQPQHF.